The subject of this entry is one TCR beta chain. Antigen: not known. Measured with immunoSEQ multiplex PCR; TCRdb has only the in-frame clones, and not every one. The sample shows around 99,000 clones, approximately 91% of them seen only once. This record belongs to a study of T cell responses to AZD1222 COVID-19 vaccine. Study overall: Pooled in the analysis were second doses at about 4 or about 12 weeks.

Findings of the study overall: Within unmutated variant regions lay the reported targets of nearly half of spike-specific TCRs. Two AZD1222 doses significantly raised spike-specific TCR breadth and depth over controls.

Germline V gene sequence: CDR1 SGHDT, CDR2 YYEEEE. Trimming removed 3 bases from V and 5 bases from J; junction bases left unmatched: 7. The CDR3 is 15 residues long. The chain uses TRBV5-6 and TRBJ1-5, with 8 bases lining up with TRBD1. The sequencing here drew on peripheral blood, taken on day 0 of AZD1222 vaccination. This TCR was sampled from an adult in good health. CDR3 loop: CASSSSGTGYQPQHF. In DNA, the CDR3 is TGTGCCAGCAGCTCCTCCGGGACAGGATATCAGCCCCAGCATTTT.